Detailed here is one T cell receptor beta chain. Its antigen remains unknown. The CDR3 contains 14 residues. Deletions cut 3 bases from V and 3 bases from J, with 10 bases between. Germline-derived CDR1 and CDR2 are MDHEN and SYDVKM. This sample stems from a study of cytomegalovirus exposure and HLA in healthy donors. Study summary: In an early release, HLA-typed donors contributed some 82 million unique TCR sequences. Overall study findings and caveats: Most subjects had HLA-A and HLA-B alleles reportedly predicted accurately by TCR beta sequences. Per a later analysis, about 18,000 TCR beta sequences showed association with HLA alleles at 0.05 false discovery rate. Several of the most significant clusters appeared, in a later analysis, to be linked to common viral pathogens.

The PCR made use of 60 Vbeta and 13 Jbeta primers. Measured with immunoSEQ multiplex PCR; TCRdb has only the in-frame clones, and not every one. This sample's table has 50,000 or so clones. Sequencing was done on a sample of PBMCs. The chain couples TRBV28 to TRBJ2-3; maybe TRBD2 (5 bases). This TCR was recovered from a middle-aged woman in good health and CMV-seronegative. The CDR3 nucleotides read TGTGCCAGCAGTTTTAGTACTAGAACAGATACGCAGTATTTT. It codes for CASSFSTRTDTQYF.